The clone carrying this T cell receptor beta chain was counted only a few times. The sample belongs to a study of blood T cell repertoires in COVID-19. Study overall: The United States, Italy and Spain provided the acute and convalescent COVID-19 samples. T cells, B-cell-depleted T cells, or PBMCs provided the cDNA or gDNA that served as material.

Sequencing used immunoSEQ multiplex PCR; TCRdb keeps in-frame clones, though not all of them. This table holds 250,000 to 300,000 clones, approximately 90% found once. This CDR3 has 13 amino acids. V shed 6 bases and J shed 3 bases, with 12 bases lying between them. Germline lookup yields CDR1 KGHSH and CDR2 LQKENI. This receptor was identified in a woman aged 30 to 39 with COVID-19, enrolled during active disease. The sample comprised peripheral blood. The chain links TRBV18 to TRBJ2-7, with D possibly TRBD2 on 6 matching bases. CDR3 amino acids: CASSRDWNYEQYF. In DNA form, the CDR3 reads TGTGCCAGCTCCCGGGACTGGAACTACGAGCAGTACTTC.